The 19 T cell receptor beta chains below all came from one sample that was sequenced in a study of blood T cells in healthy people across ages. The second PCR ran roughly 6 to 11 cycles with a sample-barcoded 5' primer and J-beta primers. TCRdb fed the 5' RACE reads into MiXCR, producing one record per CDR3 protein. The sample has some 940,000 distinct CDR3 sequences; 25% to 35% are singletons. A further study also used this sample, focusing on T cells of mothers and their children.

Material for sequencing was blood. Source of these receptors: a middle-aged woman in good health.

The rearrangement uses TRBV5-1 and TRBJ1-3; D uncertain. The length of the CDR3 is 14 residues. V lost 2 bases and J lost 4, with 10 bases in between. The germline V gene encodes CDR1 SGHRS and CDR2 YFSETQ. The CDR3 sequence: CASSFLGYGNTIYF. The CDR3 coding sequence is TGCGCCAGCAGCTTTCTAGGGTACGGAAACACCATATATTTT.

At least ten counts were recorded for this clonotype. The chain uses TRBV10-3 and TRBJ1-5, with D maybe TRBD1 (6 bases). V was cut by 3 bases and J by 7 bases, with 13 bases left in between. The CDR3 totals 14 residues. The germline V gene has CDR1 ENHRY and CDR2 SYGVKD. Here the CDR3 DNA reads TGTGCCATCAGTGAAACAGGGAGAGGACAGCCCCAGCATTTT. This gives the protein CAISETGRGQPQHF.

In the case of this clonotype: This clone may be a read error of a much larger clone one base away. The V gene is TRBV12-3 or TRBV12-4, the J gene TRBJ2-5; unclear D gene. CDR3 length equals 15 residues. V lost 5 bases, J lost 11 bases, and 24 bases lay in between. The chain's CDR3 is CASSTTGNSYNEQYF. The DNA of the CDR3 is TGTGCCAGCAGTACAACTGGGAACTCCTACAATGAGCAGTACTTC.

The V and J genes are TRBV7-9 and TRBJ1-1; D uncertain. Trimming cost V 5 bases and J 6 bases, with 13 bases left between them. CDR3 length: 13 residues. Germline V lookup: CDR1 SEHNR, CDR2 FQNEAQ (reference sequence). CDR3 residues: CASSRLGSAEAFF. In DNA form, the CDR3 reads TGTGCCAGCAGCCGACTGGGTAGCGCTGAAGCTTTCTTT.

The chain has TRBV20-1 and TRBJ2-1; either TRBD1 or TRBD2 may fit D (5 bases each). V lost 0 bases and J lost 8, with 11 bases in between. CDR3 size: 13 residues. In germline, CDR1 is DFQATT, CDR2 SNEGSKA (reference sequence). Written as DNA, the CDR3 is TGCAGTGCTAGAGATGGGACCTTTTATGAGCAGTTCTTC. Translating gives CSARDGTFYEQFF.

The chain has TRBV20-1 and TRBJ2-1; 8 nucleotides match TRBD1. V trimming: 2 bases; J trimming: 10 bases; junction bases outside the gene matches: 10. Looked up from germline, CDR1 is DFQATT and CDR2 is SNEGSKA (reference sequence). CDR3 length: 14 residues. In nucleotides, the CDR3 is TGCAGTGCTAGACAGGACAGGGTTATTGGGGAGCAGTTCTTC. Its translation is CSARQDRVIGEQFF.

This clonotype was observed many times. This chain uses TRBV9 with TRBJ2-1; TRBD2 matches 7 bases. CDR3 length: 15 amino acids. Germline V gene data show CDR1 as SGDLS and CDR2 as YYNGEE. J gave up 4 bases and V 0 bases, and 4 bases lay outside the gene matches. In nucleotides, the CDR3 is TGTGCCAGCAGCGTAGCGGGGGGTGGGTACAATGAGCAGTTCTTC. Encoded protein: CASSVAGGGYNEQFF.

This clonotype was counted only a few times. The genes are TRBV6-5 and TRBJ1-2; D unresolved. This CDR3 comprises 12 residues. V lost 2 bases to trimming and J lost 5 bases, with 6 bases between them. CDR1 MNHEY and CDR2 SVGAGI come from the germline V gene. Here the CDR3 DNA reads TGTGCCAGCAGTTACGGGCATTATGGCTACACCTTC. Translation: CASSYGHYGYTF.

As to this clonotype: One base away lies a much larger clone, so this may be a sequencing read error. V and J are TRBV29-1 and TRBJ1-1; maybe TRBD1 (6 bases). V shed 7 bases and J shed 0 bases, with 12 bases lying between them. The germline V gene has CDR1 SQVTM and CDR2 ANQGSEA. The CDR3 has 13 residues. The CDR3 bases are TGCAGCGCTGTACAGGGCCTGAACACTGAAGCTTTCTTT. It specifies CSAVQGLNTEAFF.

Many counts were recorded for this clonotype. This chain links TRBV5-1 with TRBJ1-1; tentatively, D is TRBD1 (6 bases). Germline assignment: CDR1 SGHRS and CDR2 YFSETQ. The ends were cut back, 2 bases at V and 1 base at J, with 9 bases in the middle. The CDR3 length is 14 residues. CDR3 DNA: TGCGCCAGCAGCTTCTGGACAGAGAACACTGAAGCTTTCTTT. Translated, it gives CASSFWTENTEAFF.

This clonotype was seen a handful of times. The chain links TRBV29-1 to TRBJ2-2; 8 bases are a match to TRBD1. CDR1 and CDR2 from the germline V gene are SQVTM and ANQGSEA. The CDR3 is made up of 13 amino acids. V lost 7 bases and J lost 4; bases outside the gene matches: 5. CDR3 DNA: TGCAGCGCCGACAGGGGAGTCACCGGGGAGCTGTTTTTT. This codes for CSADRGVTGELFF.

In this sample, this clonotype turned up a few times. The chain has TRBV7-9 and TRBJ1-2, with 9 bases aligning to TRBD1. This CDR3 contains 18 residues. The ends lost 5 bases at V and 4 bases at J; junction bases unmatched: 17. Germline CDR1 and CDR2: SEHNR and FQNEAQ (reference sequence). The CDR3 protein is CASSPRSGTGSVGYGYTF. In DNA, the CDR3 is TGTGCCAGCAGCCCTCGATCCGGGACAGGGAGCGTCGGCTATGGCTACACCTTC.

This chain links TRBV27 with TRBJ2-3; 13 nucleotides match TRBD2. CDR1 is MNHEY, CDR2 SMNVEV, per germline (reference sequence). The V gene end was trimmed by 0 bases and the J gene end by 4 bases; junction bases not matched to a gene: 1. The CDR3 is made up of 16 amino acids. The CDR3 sequence: CASSLSGTSGADTQYF. CDR3 sequence (DNA): TGTGCCAGCAGTTTATCCGGGACTAGCGGGGCAGATACGCAGTATTTT.

This sequence joins TRBV20-1 and TRBJ2-1; 8 nucleotides align to TRBD2. V lost 1 base and J lost 9; bases outside the gene matches: 11. The CDR3 sequence is 15 residues long. Per the germline V gene, CDR1 is DFQATT and CDR2 is SNEGSKA (reference sequence). As DNA, the CDR3 is TGCAGTGCTAGAGCTTACGGGGGGGCCCTCGTTGAGCAGTTCTTC. This translates into CSARAYGGALVEQFF.

This clonotype was observed a few times. J is TRBJ2-5 and V is TRBV27, with 7 bases matching TRBD1. V was clipped by 3 bases and J by 5 bases; unmatched bases: 6. Germline V lookup: CDR1 MNHEY, CDR2 SMNVEV (reference sequence). This CDR3 has 14 amino acids. CDR3 residues: CASSFGTVFETQYF. CDR3 bases: TGTGCCAGCAGTTTCGGGACAGTATTCGAGACCCAGTACTTC.

The rearrangement links TRBV9 to TRBJ2-1, with 8 bases fitting TRBD1. This CDR3 region has 13 residues. From germline, CDR1 is SGDLS and CDR2 YYNGEE. Unmatched junction bases numbered 7, after V lost 6 bases and J lost 8 bases. The CDR3 DNA sequence: TGTGCCAGCACCCCCAGGGGGCGGGATGAGCAGTTCTTC. Its translation: CASTPRGRDEQFF.

J is TRBJ2-7 and V is TRBV19; 9 bases map to TRBD1. V was clipped by 3 bases and J by 6 bases; unmatched bases: 9. Per germline, CDR1 LNHDA and CDR2 SQIVND (reference sequence). This CDR3 contains 15 residues. DNA of the CDR3: TGTGCCAGTAGTATGGTGACAGGGGGACCGGGCGAGCAGTACTTC. As protein: CASSMVTGGPGEQYF.

The CDR3 nucleotides read TGCAGCGTAGGGGACGGGAAAGGCTACACCTTC. Its translation: CSVGDGKGYTF. The chain employs TRBV29-1 and TRBJ1-2; D may be TRBD1 (5 bases). Germline V lookup: CDR1 SQVTM, CDR2 ANQGSEA. The germline V and J ends were trimmed by 6 bases and 8 bases, with 13 bases remaining between them. CDR3 length: 11 residues.

This clonotype was seen more than once but under ten times. The CDR3 DNA reads as TGTGCCACCAGTGAAGCAGACGGACAGGGGGCTCCGGCTTTCTTT. Translating gives CATSEADGQGAPAFF. The chain carries TRBV24-1 and TRBJ1-1; TRBD1 matches 11 bases. This CDR3 is 15 amino acids long. Germline V gene lookup returns CDR1 KGHDR and CDR2 SFDVKD. With 4 bases clipped from V and 11 bases from J, the junction kept 11 bases outside the gene matches.